The clone carrying this T cell receptor beta chain was detected only once. These data belong to a study of blood T cell repertoires in COVID-19. Per germline, CDR1 SGHRS and CDR2 YFSETQ. Trimming took 0 bases from V and 3 from J, leaving 7 bases between them. This CDR3 is 14 amino acids long. Some clones are missing from TCRdb's copy, which holds only in-frame ones; the method was immunoSEQ multiplex PCR. Of fewer than 90,000 clones listed, over 70% are singletons. The sequenced sample consisted of peripheral blood. This sequence joins TRBV5-1 and TRBJ1-3, with D unclear. This TCR derives from a woman aged 50 to 65 with acute or convalescent COVID-19. The CDR3 DNA reads as TGCGCCAGCAGCTTGGCGGGAGTTGGAAACACCATATATTTT. Its protein is CASSLAGVGNTIYF.